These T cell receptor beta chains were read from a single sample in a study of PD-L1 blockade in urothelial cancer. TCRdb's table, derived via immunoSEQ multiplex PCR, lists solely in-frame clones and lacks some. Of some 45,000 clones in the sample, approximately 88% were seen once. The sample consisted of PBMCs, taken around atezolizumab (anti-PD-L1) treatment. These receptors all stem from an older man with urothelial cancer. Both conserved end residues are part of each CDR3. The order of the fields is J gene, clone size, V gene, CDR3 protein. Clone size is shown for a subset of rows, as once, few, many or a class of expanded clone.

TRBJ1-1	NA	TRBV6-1	CASSLRGDTEAFF
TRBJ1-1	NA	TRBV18	CASSPLDRNTEAFF
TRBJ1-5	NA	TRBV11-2	CASSLEQGHYSNQPQHF
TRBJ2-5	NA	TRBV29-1	CSDRGMGQTQYF
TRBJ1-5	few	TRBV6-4	CASSEGGGNQPQHF
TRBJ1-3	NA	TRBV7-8	CASSSQGAINTGNTIYF
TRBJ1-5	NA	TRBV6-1	CASSESGAGQPQHF
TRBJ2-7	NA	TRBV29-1	CSVGDRENEQYF
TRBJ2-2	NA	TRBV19	CASSKNAPGGTNTGELFF
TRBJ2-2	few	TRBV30	CAWSPTWRTSATGELFF
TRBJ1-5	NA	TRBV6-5	CASRTDRGSNQPQHF
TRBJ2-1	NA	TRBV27	CASSLDSSPRNEQFF
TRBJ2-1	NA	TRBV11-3	CASSSSGIYNEQFF
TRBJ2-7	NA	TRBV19	CASSMDLIAGGMTYEQYF
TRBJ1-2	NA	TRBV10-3	CAHSGGYGYTF
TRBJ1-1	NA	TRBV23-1	CASSLPYRNTEAFF
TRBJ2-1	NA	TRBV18	CASSPRDRGNEQFF
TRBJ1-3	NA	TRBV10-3	CAISEPGAGNTIYF
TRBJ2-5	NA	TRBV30	CACRDRGDQETQYF
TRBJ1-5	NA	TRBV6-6	CASQTGWNQPQHF
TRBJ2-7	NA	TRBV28	CASSGRGGQYF
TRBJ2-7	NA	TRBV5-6	CASSLGIPSGPYSYEQYF
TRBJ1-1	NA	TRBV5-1	CASSKAENTEAFF
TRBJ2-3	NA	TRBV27	CASRLAGTDTQYF
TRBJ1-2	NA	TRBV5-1	CASSLLGQGDGYTF
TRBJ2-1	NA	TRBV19	CASRVLGQGAINEQFF
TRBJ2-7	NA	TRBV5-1	CASSFRQSRTGEYEQYF
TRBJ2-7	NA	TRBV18	CASSKGGYEQYF
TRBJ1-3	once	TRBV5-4	CASSLEGGPGNTIYF
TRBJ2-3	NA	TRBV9	CASSVGGQSTDTQYF
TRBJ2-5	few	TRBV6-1	CASSDTSGQETQYF
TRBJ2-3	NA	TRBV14	CASSLPGLAGGPNTQYF
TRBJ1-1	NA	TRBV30	CAWSGQPNTEAFF
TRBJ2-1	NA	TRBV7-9	CASSLSGSLNEQFF
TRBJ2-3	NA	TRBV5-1	CASRLDGQGTDTQYF
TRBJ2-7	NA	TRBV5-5	CASSHRLAGEGIMYEQYF
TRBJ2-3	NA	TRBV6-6	CASSPLAGSSTDTQYF
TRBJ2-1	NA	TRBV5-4	CASSLGTDVYNEQFF
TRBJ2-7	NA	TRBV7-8	CASSFTKTGPYEQYF
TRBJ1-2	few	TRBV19	CASRPGTGYGYGYTF
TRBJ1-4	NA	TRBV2	CASTRDSVNEKLFF
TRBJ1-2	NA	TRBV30	CAWSVEDRAGYTF
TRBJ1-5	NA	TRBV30	CAWSRGGPSNQPQHF
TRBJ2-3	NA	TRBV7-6	CASSLAEQPTRPDTQYF